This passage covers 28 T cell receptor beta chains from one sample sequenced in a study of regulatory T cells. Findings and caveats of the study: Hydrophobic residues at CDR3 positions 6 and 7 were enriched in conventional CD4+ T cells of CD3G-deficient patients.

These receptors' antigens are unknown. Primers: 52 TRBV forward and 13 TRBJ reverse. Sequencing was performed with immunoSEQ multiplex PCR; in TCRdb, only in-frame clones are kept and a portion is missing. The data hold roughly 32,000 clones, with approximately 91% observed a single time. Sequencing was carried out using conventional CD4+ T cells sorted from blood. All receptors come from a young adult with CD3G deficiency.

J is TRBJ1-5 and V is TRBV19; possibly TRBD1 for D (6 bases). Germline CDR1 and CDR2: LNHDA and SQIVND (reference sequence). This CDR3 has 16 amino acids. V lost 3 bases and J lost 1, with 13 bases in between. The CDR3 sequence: CASSIKGVTSNQPQHF. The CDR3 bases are TGTGCCAGTAGTATTAAGGGGGTGACGAGCAATCAGCCCCAGCATTTT. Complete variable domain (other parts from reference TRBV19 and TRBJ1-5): DGGITQSPKYLFRKEGQNVTLSCEQNLNHDAMYWYRQDPGQGLRLIYYSQIVNDFQKGDIAEGYSVSREKKESFPLTVTSAQKNPTAFYLCASSIKGVTSNQPQHFGDGTRLSIL.

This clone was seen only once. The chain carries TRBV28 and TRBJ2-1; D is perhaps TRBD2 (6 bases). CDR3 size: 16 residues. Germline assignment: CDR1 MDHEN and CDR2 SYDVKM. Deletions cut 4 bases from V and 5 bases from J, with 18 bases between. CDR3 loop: CASSSPSGTGNNEQFF. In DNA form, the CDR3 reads TGTGCCAGCAGTTCCCCCTCCGGGACTGGGAACAATGAGCAGTTCTTC.

CDR3 DNA: TGTGCCAGTAGCCTTAGCGGGAGAGGTGATACGCAGTATTTT. Translating gives CASSLSGRGDTQYF. The chain uses TRBV19 and TRBJ2-3; 9 nucleotides line up with TRBD2. The germline CDR1 and CDR2 sequences are LNHDA and SQIVND (reference sequence). The V segment lost 6 bases and the J segment 6 bases; nucleotides outside the gene matches: 7. CDR3 size: 14 residues.

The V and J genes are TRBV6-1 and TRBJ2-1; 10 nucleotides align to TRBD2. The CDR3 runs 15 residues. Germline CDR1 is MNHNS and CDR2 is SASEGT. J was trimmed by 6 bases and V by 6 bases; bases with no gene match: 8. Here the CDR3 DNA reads TGTGCCAGCAGGGTAGGACTAGCGGCCTCCAATGAGCAGTTCTTC. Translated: CASRVGLAASNEQFF.

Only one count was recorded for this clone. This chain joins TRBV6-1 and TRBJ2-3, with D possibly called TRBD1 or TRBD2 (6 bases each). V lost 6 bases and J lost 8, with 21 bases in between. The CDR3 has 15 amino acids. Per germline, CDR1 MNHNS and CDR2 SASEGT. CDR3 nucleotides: TGTGCCAGCAGGAAGGGGGGTGGGCAGACCCCTACGCAGTATTTT. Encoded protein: CASRKGGGQTPTQYF.

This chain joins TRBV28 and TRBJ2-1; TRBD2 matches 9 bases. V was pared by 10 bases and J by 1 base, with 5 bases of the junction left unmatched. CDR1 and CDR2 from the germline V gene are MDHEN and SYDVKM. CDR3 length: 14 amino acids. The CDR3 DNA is TGTGCCACCAAAAGCGGGAGGTCCTACAATGAGCAGTTCTTC. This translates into CATKSGRSYNEQFF. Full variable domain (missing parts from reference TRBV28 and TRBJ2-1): DVKVTQSSRYLVKRTGEKVFLECVQDMDHENMFWYRQDPGLGLRLIYFSYDVKMKEKGDIPEGYSVSREKKERFSLILESASTNQTSMYLCATKSGRSYNEQFFGPGTRLTVL.

CDR3 loop: CASSFSGSSYEQYF. The CDR3 nucleotides read TGCGCCAGCAGCTTCAGCGGGAGCTCCTACGAGCAGTACTTC. This chain links TRBV5-1 with TRBJ2-7, with TRBD2 matching 8 bases. The germline V gene has CDR1 SGHRS and CDR2 YFSETQ. The trim removed 2 bases at V and 0 bases at J, leaving 1 base unmatched. This CDR3 is 14 amino acids long.

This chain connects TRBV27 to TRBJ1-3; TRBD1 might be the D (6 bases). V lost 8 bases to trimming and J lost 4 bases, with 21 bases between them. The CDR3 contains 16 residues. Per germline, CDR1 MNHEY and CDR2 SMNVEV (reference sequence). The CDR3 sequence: CASLGSGGARGNTIYF. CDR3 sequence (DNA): TGTGCCAGCCTAGGGAGTGGGGGGGCGCGGGGAAACACCATATATTTT.

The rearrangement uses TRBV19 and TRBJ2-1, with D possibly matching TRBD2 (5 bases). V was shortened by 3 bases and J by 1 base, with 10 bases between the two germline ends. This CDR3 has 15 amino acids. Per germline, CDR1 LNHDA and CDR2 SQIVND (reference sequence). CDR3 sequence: CASSMWSGSYNEQFF. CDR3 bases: TGTGCCAGTAGTATGTGGAGCGGATCCTACAATGAGCAGTTCTTC.

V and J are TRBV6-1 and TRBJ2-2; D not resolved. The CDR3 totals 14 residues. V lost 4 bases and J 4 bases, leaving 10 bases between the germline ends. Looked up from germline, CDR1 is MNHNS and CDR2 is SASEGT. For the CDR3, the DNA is TGTGCCAGCAGTGTGACTCGTTCCACCGGGGAGCTGTTTTTT. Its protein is CASSVTRSTGELFF.

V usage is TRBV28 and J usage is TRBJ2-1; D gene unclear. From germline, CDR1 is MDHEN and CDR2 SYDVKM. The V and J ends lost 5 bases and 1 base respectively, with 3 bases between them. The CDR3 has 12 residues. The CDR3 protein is CASSPSYNEQFF. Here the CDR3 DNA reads TGTGCCAGCAGTCCTTCCTACAATGAGCAGTTCTTC.

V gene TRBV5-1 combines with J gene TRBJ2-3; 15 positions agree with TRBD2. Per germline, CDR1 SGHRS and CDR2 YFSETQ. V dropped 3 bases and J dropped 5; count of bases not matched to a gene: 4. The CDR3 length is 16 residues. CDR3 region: CASSSGLAGGGDTQYF. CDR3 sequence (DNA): TGCGCCAGCAGCTCTGGACTAGCGGGAGGGGGAGATACGCAGTATTTT.

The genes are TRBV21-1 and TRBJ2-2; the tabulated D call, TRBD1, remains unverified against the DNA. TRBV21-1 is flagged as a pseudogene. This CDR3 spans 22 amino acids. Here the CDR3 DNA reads TGTGCCAGCAGCGCTCGCGGGATTGCAGTCGACAGGGCCGTTGGGAACACCGGGGAGCTGTTTTTT. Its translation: CASSARGIAVDRAVGNTGELFF.

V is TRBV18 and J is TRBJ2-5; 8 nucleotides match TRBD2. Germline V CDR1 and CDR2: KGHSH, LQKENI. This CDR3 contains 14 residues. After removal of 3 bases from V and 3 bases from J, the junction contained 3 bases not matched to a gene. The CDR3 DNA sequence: TGTGCCAGCTCACCTGCGGGACTAGAAGAGACCCAGTACTTC. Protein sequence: CASSPAGLEETQYF. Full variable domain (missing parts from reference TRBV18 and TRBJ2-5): NAGVMQNPRHLVRRRGQEARLRCSPMKGHSHVYWYRQLPEEGLKFMVYLQKENIIDESGMPKERFSAEFPKEGPSILRIQQVVRGDSAAYFCASSPAGLEETQYFGPGTRLLVL.

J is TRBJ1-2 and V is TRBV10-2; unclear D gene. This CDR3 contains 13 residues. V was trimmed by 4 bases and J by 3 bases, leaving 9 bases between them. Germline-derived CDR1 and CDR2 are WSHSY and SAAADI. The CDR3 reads CASSGTAYYGYTF. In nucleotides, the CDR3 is TGCGCCAGCAGTGGGACGGCCTACTATGGCTACACCTTC.

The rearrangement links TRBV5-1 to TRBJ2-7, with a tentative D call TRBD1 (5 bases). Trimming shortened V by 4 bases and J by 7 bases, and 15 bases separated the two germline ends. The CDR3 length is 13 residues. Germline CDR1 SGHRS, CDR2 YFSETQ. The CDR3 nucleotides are TGCGCCAGCAGCCTGGACAACACAAGGGAGCAGTACTTC. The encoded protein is CASSLDNTREQYF. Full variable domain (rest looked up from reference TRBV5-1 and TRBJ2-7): KAGVTQTPRYLIKTRGQQVTLSCSPISGHRSVSWYQQTPGQGLQFLFEYFSETQRNKGNFPGRFSGRQFSNSRSEMNVSTLELGDSALYLCASSLDNTREQYFGPGTRLTVT.

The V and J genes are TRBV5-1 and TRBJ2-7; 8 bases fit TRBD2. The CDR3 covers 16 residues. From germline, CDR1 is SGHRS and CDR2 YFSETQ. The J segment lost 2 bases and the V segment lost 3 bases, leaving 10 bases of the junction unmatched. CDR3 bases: TGCGCCAGCAGCTGGGGGCCTAGCGGGCCAACCTACGAGCAGTACTTC. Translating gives CASSWGPSGPTYEQYF.

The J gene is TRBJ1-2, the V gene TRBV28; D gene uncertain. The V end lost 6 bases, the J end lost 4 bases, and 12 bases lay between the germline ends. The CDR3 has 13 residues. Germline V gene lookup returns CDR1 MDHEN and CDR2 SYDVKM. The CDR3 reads CASSPPLPYGYTF. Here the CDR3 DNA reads TGTGCCAGCAGCCCCCCCCTCCCCTATGGCTACACCTTC.

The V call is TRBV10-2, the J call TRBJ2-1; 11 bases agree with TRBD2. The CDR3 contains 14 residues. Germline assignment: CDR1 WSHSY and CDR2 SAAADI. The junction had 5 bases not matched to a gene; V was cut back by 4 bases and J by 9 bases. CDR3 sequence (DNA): TGCGCCAGCAGTGTAGCGGGGGGGAAAGGTGAGCAGTTCTTC. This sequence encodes CASSVAGGKGEQFF.

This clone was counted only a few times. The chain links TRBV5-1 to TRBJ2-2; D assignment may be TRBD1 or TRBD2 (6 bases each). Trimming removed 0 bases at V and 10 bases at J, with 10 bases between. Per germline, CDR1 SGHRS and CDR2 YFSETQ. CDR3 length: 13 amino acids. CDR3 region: CASSLEGGQELFF. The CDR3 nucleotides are TGCGCCAGCAGCTTGGAGGGGGGACAGGAGCTGTTTTTT.

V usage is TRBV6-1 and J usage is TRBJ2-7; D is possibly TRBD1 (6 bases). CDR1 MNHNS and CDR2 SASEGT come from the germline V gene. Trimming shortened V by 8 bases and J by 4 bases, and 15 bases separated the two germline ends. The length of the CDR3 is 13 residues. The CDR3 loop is CASSGTRGYEQYF. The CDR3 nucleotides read TGTGCCAGCTCCGGGACCAGGGGATACGAGCAGTACTTC.

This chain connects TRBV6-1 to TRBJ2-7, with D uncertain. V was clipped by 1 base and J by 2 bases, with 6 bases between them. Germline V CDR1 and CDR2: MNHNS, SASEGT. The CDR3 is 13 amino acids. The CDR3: CASSEGMTYEQYF. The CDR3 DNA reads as TGTGCCAGCAGTGAAGGAATGACCTACGAGCAGTACTTC.

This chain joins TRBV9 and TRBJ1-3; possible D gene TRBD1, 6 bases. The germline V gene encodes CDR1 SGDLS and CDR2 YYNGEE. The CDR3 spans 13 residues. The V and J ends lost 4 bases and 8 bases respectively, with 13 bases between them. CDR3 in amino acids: CASSPPKGDTIYF. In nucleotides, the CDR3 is TGTGCCAGCAGCCCGCCCAAGGGGGACACCATATATTTT.

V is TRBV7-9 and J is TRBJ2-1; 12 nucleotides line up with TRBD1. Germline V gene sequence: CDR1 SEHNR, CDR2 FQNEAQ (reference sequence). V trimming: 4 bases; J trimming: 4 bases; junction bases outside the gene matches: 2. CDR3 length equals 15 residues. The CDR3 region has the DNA TGTGCCAGCAGCTCGGGACAGGGGGCTTACAATGAGCAGTTCTTC. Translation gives CASSSGQGAYNEQFF. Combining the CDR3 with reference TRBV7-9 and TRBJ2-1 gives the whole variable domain DTGVSQNPRHKITKRGQNVTFRCDPISEHNRLYWYRQTLGQGPEFLTYFQNEAQLEKSRLLSDRFSAERPKGSFSTLEIQRTEQGDSAMYLCASSSGQGAYNEQFFGPGTRLTVL.

CDR3 amino acids: CASSPPVPNEQFF. The CDR3 nucleotides read TGTGCCAGCAGCCCCCCTGTCCCCAATGAGCAGTTCTTC. The genes are TRBV7-9 and TRBJ2-1; D gene uncertain. Germline V gene data show CDR1 as SEHNR and CDR2 as FQNEAQ (reference sequence). V gave up 5 bases and J gave up 6 bases, with 11 bases separating them. The CDR3 runs to 13 residues.

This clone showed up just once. CDR3 loop: CASSPGQGYNEQYF. CDR3 nucleotide sequence: TGCGCCAGCAGCCCGGGACAGGGATACAACGAGCAGTACTTC. This rearrangement joins TRBV5-1 to TRBJ2-7; 9 nucleotides agree with TRBD1. Germline-derived CDR1 and CDR2 are SGHRS and YFSETQ. V shed 4 bases and J 5 bases; nucleotides not matched to a gene: 7. The CDR3 length is 14 residues.

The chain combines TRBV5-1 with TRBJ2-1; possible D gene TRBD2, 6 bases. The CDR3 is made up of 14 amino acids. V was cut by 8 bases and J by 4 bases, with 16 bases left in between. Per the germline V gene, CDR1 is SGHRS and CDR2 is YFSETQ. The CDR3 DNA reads TGCGCCAGTTCCGCGGGACGGTTATACAATGAGCAGTTCTTC. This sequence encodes CASSAGRLYNEQFF.

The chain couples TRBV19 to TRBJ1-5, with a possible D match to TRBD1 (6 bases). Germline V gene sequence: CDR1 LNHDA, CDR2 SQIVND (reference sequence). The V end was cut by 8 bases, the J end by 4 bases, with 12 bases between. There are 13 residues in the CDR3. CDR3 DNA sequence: TGTGCCAGTTCTACAGGGATAAATCAGCCCCAGCATTTT. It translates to CASSTGINQPQHF.